Reported below is one T cell receptor beta chain. Measured with immunoSEQ multiplex PCR; TCRdb has only the in-frame clones, and not every one. The sample holds about 190,000 clones; over 75% are singletons and the top ten take around 2.8%. This sample is part of a study of blood T cell repertoires in COVID-19. This CDR3 contains 15 residues. The ends lost 10 bases at V and 4 bases at J; junction bases unmatched: 12. Germline-derived CDR1 and CDR2 are MDHEN and SYDVKM. The specimen was peripheral blood. This receptor was obtained from a woman of 80 years or more with active or convalescent COVID-19. The chain is built from TRBV28 and TRBJ1-2; 10 bases line up with TRBD1. CDR3: CATPRTGGLRYGYTF. CDR3 nucleotides: TGTGCCACTCCCCGGACAGGGGGGCTACGCTATGGCTACACCTTC.